One T cell receptor (beta chain) is described in this entry. This specimen comes from a study of shared T cell receptors in the human thymus. Sequencing was performed with immunoSEQ multiplex PCR; in TCRdb, only in-frame clones are kept and a portion is missing. The sample includes about 660,000 clones, 87% seen only once; the top ten take 0.0094%. Germline V gene sequence: CDR1 SGHAT, CDR2 FQNNGV. There are 15 residues in the CDR3. The V and J ends lost 6 bases and 1 base respectively, with 14 bases between them. These same data were also listed under a study on human thymus T cells. According to that study: Resections from corrective heart surgery provided thymus tissue. In thymic and blood repertoires alike, V and J usage looked biased. Related work found strong thymic repertoire overlap between unrelated individuals.

V and J are TRBV11-2 and TRBJ2-3; the D gene is possibly TRBD1 (5 bases). The clonotype was recovered from a boy in the first two years of life with a congenital heart defect. The sample was thymocytes. As DNA, the CDR3 is TGTGCCAGCAGAGGGGCCCCACCCCGCACAGATACGCAGTATTTT. Amino acids: CASRGAPPRTDTQYF.